This TCR beta chain was documented in a study of OX40 agonist ivuxolimab in advanced cancers. A remark on this clone: Its antigen is currently unknown.

Profiling relied on immunoSEQ multiplex PCR, and the TCRdb table lists in-frame clones only, not all of them. The table includes just over 70,000 clones, 84% detected once. The CDR3 sequence is 15 residues long. Per the germline V gene, CDR1 is MDHEN and CDR2 is SYDVKM. The V gene end was trimmed by 6 bases and the J gene end by 2 bases; junction bases not matched to a gene: 6. Whole-study findings and limits: CD4+ T cells averaged fewer expanded clones than CD8+ T cells. Partial responders at 0.1-3.0 mg/kg had among the lowest clonal expansion.

This sequence originates from an adult with an advanced solid tumor such as melanoma, head and neck, liver or kidney cancer. The sequenced sample was CD4+ or CD8+ T cells sorted from blood, obtained in a trial of the OX40 agonist ivuxolimab. This chain connects TRBV28 to TRBJ2-2; 7 bases agree with TRBD1. The CDR3 sequence is CASRVGQVNTGELFF. The CDR3 DNA follows: TGTGCCAGCAGGGTTGGACAGGTTAACACCGGGGAGCTGTTTTTT.